This TCR beta chain comes out of a study of shared clonotypes between healthy human individuals. The authors' processing: ImmunoSEQ output held junction-only sequences without quality scores, so filtering differed. Clones were read by immunoSEQ multiplex PCR, and TCRdb kept only the in-frame ones, dropping some. V and J calls and clone size are as listed in that table; D and trimming were resolved from the DNA. In the table there are around 2.5 million clones, roughly 93% of which are singletons. Study conclusions and caveats: Despite large depth, rarefaction showed incomplete sorted-subset sequencing. Non-shared clonotypes had lower generation probabilities than clonotypes shared by all four sorted-subset donors.

Concerning this clone itself: Its antigen remains unidentified.

The germline CDR1 and CDR2 sequences are MDHEN and SYDVKM. The CDR3 is 16 amino acids. V was shortened by 3 bases and J by 5 bases, with 16 bases between the two germline ends. The rearrangement uses TRBV28 and TRBJ2-2; a possible D gene is TRBD1 (6 bases). The sequenced sample was naive CD4+ T cells from PBMCs. Subset specified: CD45RA+ positively selected. The TCR comes from a man aged 18-30 years in good health. Some clones in this sample may be carry-over from other donors' samples. CDR3 in DNA: TGTGCCAGCAGTTTCTCCGGGACACTCATAACCGGGGAGCTGTTTTTT. Translated: CASSFSGTLITGELFF.